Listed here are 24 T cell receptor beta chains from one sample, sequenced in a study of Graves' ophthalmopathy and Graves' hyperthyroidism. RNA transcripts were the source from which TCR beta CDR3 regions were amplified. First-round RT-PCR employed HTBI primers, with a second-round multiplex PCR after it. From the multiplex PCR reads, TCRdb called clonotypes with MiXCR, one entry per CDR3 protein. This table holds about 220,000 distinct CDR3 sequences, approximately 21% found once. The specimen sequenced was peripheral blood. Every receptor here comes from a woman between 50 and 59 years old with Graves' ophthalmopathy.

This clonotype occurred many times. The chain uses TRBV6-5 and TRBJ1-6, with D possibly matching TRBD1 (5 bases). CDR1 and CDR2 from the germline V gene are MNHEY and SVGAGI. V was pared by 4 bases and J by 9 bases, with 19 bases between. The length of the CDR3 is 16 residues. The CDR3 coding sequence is TGTGCCAGCAGTTCCACGTGGGGCCCTTTGGGTTCACCCCTCCACTTT. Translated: CASSSTWGPLGSPLHF.

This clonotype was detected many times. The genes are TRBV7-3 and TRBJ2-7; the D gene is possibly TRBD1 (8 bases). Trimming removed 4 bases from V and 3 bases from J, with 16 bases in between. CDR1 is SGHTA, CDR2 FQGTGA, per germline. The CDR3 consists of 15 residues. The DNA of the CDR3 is TGTGCCAGCAGCTCCGGACAGGGAGGGGACTACGAGCAGTACTTC. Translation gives CASSSGQGGDYEQYF.

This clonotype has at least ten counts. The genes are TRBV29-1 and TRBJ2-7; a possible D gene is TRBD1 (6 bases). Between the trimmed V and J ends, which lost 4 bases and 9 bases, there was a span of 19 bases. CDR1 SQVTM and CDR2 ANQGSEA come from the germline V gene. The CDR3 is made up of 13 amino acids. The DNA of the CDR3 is TGCAGCGTTGCCCAGACAGGTGACGAGGGGCAGTACTTC. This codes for CSVAQTGDEGQYF.

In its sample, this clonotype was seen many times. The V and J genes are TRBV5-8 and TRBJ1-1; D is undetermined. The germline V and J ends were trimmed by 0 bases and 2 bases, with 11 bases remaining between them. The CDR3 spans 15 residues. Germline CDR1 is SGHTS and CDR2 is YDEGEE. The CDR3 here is CASSLAEARNTEAFF. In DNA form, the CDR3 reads TGTGCCAGCAGCTTGGCCGAGGCCAGAAACACTGAAGCTTTCTTT.

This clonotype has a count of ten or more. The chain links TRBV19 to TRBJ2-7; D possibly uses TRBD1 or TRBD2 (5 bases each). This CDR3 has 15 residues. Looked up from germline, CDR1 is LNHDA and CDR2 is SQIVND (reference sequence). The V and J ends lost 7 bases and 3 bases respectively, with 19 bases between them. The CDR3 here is CASTLTGTTHYEQYF. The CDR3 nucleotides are TGTGCCAGTACACTAACCGGGACGACGCACTACGAGCAGTACTTC.

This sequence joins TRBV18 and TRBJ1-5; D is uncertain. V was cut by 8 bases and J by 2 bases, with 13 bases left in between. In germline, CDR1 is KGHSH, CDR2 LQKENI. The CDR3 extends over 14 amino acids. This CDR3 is CASRGDTRNQPQHF. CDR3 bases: TGTGCCAGCCGTGGGGATACCCGCAATCAGCCCCAGCATTTT.

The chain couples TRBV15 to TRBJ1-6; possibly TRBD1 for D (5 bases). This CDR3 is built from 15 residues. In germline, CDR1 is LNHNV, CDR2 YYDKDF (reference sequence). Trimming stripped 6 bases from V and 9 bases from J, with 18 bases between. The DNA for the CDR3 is TGTGCCACCAGTCCCCGGGGCTCGATGGGTTCACCCCTCCACTTT. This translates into CATSPRGSMGSPLHF.

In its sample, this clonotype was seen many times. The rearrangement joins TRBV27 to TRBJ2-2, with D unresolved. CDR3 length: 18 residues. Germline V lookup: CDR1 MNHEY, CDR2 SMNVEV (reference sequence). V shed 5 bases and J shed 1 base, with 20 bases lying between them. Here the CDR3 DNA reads TGTGCCAGCAGTCTCCCGCGACACCCTACTTTGAACACCGGGGAGCTGTTTTTT. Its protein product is CASSLPRHPTLNTGELFF.

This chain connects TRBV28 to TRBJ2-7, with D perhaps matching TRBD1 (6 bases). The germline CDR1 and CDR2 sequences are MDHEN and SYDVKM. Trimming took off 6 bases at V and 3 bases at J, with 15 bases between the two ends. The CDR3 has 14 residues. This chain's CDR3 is CASSPITTGYEQYF. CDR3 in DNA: TGTGCCAGCAGCCCGATTACGACAGGCTACGAGCAGTACTTC.

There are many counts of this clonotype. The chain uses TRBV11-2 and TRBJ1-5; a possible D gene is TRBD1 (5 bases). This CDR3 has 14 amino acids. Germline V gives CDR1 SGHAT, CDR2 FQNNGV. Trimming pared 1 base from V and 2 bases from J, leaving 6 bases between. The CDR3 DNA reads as TGTGCCAGCAGCTTAGGCAGGGGCAATCAGCCCCAGCATTTT. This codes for CASSLGRGNQPQHF.

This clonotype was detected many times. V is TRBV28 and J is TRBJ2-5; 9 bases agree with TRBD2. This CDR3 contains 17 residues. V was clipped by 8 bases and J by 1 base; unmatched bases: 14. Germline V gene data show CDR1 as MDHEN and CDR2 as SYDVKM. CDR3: CASFSPRGLALQETQYF. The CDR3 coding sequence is TGTGCCAGCTTCAGCCCCCGGGGACTAGCCCTCCAAGAGACCCAGTACTTC.

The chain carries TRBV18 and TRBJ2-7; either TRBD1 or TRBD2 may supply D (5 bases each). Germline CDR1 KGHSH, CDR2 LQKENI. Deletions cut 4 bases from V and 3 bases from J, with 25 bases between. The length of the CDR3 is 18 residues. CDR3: CASSLRAVSVGAFYEQYF. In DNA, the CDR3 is TGTGCCAGCTCACTACGTGCGGTTTCAGTCGGGGCGTTCTACGAGCAGTACTTC.

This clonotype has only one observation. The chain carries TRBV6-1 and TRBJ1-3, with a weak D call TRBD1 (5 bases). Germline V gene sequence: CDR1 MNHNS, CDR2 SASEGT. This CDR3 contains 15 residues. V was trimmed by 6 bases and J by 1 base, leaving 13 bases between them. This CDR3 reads CASSQTRASGNTIYF. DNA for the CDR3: TGTGCCAGCAGCCAAACCAGGGCATCTGGAAACACCATATATTTT.

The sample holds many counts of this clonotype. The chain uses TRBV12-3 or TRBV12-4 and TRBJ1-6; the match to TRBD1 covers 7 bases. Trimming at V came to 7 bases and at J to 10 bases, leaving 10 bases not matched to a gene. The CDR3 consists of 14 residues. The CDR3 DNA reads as TGTGCCAGCAAACCAGGGACAGTACCATCACCCCTCCACTTT. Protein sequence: CASKPGTVPSPLHF.

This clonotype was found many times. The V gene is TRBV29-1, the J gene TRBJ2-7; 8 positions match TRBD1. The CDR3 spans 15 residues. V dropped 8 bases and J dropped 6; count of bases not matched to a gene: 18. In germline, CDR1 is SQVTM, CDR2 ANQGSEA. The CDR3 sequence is CSISRPGQAIGEQYF. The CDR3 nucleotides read TGCAGCATAAGCCGTCCGGGACAGGCTATTGGCGAGCAGTACTTC.

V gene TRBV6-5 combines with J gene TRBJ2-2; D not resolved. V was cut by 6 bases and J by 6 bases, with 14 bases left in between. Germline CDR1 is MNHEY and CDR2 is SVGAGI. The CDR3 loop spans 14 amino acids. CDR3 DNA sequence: TGTGCCAGCAGCTACGATTTTGGGTCCGGGGAGCTGTTTTTT. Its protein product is CASSYDFGSGELFF.

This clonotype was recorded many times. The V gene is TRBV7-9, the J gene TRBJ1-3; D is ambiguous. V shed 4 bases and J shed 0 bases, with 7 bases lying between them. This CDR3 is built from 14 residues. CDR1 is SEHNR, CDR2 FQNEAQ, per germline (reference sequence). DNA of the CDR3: TGTGCCAGCAGCTCGGCGGTCTCTGGAAACACCATATATTTT. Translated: CASSSAVSGNTIYF.

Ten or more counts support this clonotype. The CDR3 nucleotides read TGCAGTGCTAGGGGGGGGGCGGAAGAAGTTGGAAACACCATATATTTT. Translated, it gives CSARGGAEEVGNTIYF. This chain connects TRBV20-1 to TRBJ1-3; possibly TRBD1 for D (6 bases). The CDR3 has 16 residues. CDR1 DFQATT and CDR2 SNEGSKA come from the germline V gene (reference sequence). V shed 3 bases and J shed 3 bases, with 18 bases lying between them.

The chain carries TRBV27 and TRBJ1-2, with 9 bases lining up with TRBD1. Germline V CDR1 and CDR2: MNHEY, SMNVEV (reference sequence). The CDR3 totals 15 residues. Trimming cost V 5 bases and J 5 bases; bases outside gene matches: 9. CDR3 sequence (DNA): TGTGCCAGCAGTAACACCGGGACAGGGACTTATGGCTACACCTTC. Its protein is CASSNTGTGTYGYTF.

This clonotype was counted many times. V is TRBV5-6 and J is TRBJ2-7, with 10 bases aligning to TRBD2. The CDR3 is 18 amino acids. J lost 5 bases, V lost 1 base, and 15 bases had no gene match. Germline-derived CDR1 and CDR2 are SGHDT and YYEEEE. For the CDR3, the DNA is TGTGCCAGCAGCTTGAGGCTAGCGGGGGTGGGGCTGTCAGACGAGCAGTACTTC. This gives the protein CASSLRLAGVGLSDEQYF. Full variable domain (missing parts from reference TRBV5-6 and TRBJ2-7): DAGVTQSPTHLIKTRGQQVTLRCSPKSGHDTVSWYQQALGQGPQFIFQYYEEEERQRGNFPDRFSGHQFPNYSSELNVNALLLGDSALYLCASSLRLAGVGLSDEQYFGPGTRLTVT.

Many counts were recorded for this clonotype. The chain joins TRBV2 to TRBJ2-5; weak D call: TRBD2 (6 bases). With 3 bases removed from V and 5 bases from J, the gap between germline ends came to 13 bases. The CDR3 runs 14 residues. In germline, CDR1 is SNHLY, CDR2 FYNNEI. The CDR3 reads CASSDRTGDETQYF. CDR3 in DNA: TGTGCCAGCAGTGATCGTACGGGGGACGAGACCCAGTACTTC.

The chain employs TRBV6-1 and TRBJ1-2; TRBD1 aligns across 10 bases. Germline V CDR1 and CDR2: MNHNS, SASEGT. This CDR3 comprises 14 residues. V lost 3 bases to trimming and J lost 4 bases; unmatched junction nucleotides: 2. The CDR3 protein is CASSETGGAYGYTF. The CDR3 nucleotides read TGTGCCAGCAGTGAGACAGGGGGCGCCTATGGCTACACCTTC.

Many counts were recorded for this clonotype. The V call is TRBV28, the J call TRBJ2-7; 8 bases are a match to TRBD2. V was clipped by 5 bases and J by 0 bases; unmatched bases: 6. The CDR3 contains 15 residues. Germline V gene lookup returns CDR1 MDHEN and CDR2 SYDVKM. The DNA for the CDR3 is TGTGCCAGCAGTATACCGGGAGGGCTCTCCTACGAGCAGTACTTC. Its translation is CASSIPGGLSYEQYF.

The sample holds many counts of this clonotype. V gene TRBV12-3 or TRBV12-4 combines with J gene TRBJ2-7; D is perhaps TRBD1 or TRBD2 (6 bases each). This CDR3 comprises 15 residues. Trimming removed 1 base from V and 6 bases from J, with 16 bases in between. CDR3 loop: CASSLGLGGSSEQYF. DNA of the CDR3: TGTGCCAGCAGTTTAGGGTTAGGGGGGTCGAGCGAGCAGTACTTC.